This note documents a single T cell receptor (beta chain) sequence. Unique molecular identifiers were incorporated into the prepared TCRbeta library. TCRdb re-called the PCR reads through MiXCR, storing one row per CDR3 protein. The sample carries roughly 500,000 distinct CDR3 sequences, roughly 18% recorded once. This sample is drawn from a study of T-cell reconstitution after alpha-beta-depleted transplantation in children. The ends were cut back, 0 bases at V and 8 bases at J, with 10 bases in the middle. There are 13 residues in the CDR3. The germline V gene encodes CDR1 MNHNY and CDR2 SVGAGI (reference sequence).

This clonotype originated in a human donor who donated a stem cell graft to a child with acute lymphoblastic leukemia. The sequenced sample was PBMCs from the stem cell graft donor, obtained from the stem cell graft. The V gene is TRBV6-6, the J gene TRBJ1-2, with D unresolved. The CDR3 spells CASSYSDTLGYTF. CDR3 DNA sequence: TGTGCCAGCAGTTACTCGGATACCCTAGGCTACACCTTC.